This T cell receptor (beta chain) was retrieved from a study of blood T cells in healthy people across ages. Study background: Capture via template switching afforded approximately one barcoded beta molecule per two T cells.

CDR1 is MNHNY, CDR2 SVGAGI, per germline (reference sequence). With 4 bases removed from V and 3 bases from J, the gap between germline ends came to 13 bases. This CDR3 contains 15 residues. It was with a sample-barcoded 5' primer and a J-beta primer mix that a second PCR of roughly 7 to 12 cycles was run. One entry per CDR3 protein, called by TCRdb with MiXCR from the 5' RACE reads. The repertoire holds about 730,000 distinct CDR3 sequences, with roughly 44% as singletons. This sequence was found in a woman aged 55 to 70 in good health. This chain links TRBV6-6 with TRBJ2-1; TRBD2 is a possible D gene (6 bases). The sample consisted of blood. The CDR3 reads CASSWGENLYNEQFF. The CDR3 DNA sequence: TGTGCCAGCAGTTGGGGGGAGAACCTCTACAATGAGCAGTTCTTC.